The T cell receptor beta chain under discussion was sequenced for a study of CD8 T cells in Susac syndrome. Trimming removed 5 bases from V and 6 bases from J; junction bases left unmatched: 13. The CDR3 loop spans 16 amino acids. The germline V gene has CDR1 SEHNR and CDR2 FQNEAQ (reference sequence). A quantity of about 0.5 to 1 ug RNA underwent reverse transcription using random hexamers. TCRdb re-called the immunoSEQ multiplex PCR reads through MiXCR, storing one row per CDR3 protein. The sample records about 130,000 distinct CDR3 sequences, over 90% being singletons. The sequence was collected from a human donor in good health. The sequenced material came from CD4+ T cells from PBMCs. This sequence joins TRBV7-9 and TRBJ2-1, with 7 bases identical to TRBD2. For the CDR3, the DNA is TGTGCCAGCAGCCAGGTGGTGGGAGGGTCCAGCAATGAGCAGTTCTTC. Translating gives CASSQVVGGSSNEQFF.